This T cell receptor beta chain appears in the sequencing data of a study of identical twins. TCRdb re-analysed the 5' RACE reads in MiXCR, keeping a single row per CDR3 protein. Among roughly 250,000 distinct CDR3 sequences listed, over 12% were seen once. Between the trimmed V and J ends, which lost 6 bases and 0 bases, there was a span of 12 bases. The CDR3 has 15 residues. CDR1 is MNHEY, CDR2 SVGEGT, per germline. This sequence originates from a woman aged 18 to 35 in good health. Sequenced sample: memory (CD45RO+) T cells sorted from blood. The chain recombines TRBV6-2 or TRBV6-3 with TRBJ1-5; D unclear. CDR3 nucleotide sequence: TGTGCCAGCAGCGCCGACGGATTTAGCAATCAGCCCCAGCATTTT. Residues: CASSADGFSNQPQHF.